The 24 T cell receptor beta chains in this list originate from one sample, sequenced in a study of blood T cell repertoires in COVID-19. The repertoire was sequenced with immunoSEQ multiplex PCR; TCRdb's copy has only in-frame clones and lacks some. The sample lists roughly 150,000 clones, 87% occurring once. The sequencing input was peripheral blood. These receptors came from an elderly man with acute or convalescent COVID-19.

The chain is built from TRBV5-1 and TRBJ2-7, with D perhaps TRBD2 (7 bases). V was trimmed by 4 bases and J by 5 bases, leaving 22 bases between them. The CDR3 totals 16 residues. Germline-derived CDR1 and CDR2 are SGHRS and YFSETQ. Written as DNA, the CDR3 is TGCGCCAGCAGCCCCAACAGGGCGGGAGCCGGGCACGAGCAGTACTTC. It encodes CASSPNRAGAGHEQYF.

In DNA form, the CDR3 reads TGCGCCAGCTCAAAGGGAGGGAGCTCCTACAATGAGCAGTTCTTC. Translating gives CASSKGGSSYNEQFF. The chain is built from TRBV5-1 and TRBJ2-1, with TRBD2 identical over 7 bases. V lost 7 bases and J lost 0; bases outside the gene matches: 7. CDR1 and CDR2 (germline): SGHRS, YFSETQ. The CDR3 is 15 amino acids. Full variable domain (remainder filled in from reference TRBV5-1 and TRBJ2-1): KAGVTQTPRYLIKTRGQQVTLSCSPISGHRSVSWYQQTPGQGLQFLFEYFSETQRNKGNFPGRFSGRQFSNSRSEMNVSTLELGDSALYLCASSKGGSSYNEQFFGPGTRLTVL.

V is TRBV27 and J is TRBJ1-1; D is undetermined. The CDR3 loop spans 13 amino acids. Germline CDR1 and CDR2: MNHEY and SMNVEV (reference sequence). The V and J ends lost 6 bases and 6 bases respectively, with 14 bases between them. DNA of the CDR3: TGTGCCAGCAGCTACTCCCCTCGCGCTGAAGCTTTCTTT. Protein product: CASSYSPRAEAFF.

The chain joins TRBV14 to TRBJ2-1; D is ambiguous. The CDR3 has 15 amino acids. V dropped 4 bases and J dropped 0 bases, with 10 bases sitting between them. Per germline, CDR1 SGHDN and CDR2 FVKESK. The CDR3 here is CASSPFGLSYNEQFF. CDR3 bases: TGTGCCAGCAGCCCCTTTGGGCTCTCCTACAATGAGCAGTTCTTC.

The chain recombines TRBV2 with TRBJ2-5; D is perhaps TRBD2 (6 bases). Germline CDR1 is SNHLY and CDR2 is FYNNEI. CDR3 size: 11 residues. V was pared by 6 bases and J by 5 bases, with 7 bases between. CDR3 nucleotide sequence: TGTGCCAGCAGGGAGGGGGAGACCCAGTACTTC. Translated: CASREGETQYF.

CDR3 region: CASSSLAANYEQYF. CDR3 sequence (DNA): TGTGCCAGCAGCTCGCTAGCGGCCAACTACGAGCAGTACTTC. The V call is TRBV7-9, the J call TRBJ2-7, with 7 bases matching TRBD2. Per the germline V gene, CDR1 is SEHNR and CDR2 is FQNEAQ (reference sequence). The junction had 6 bases not matched to a gene; V was cut back by 4 bases and J by 3 bases. The CDR3 runs to 14 residues.

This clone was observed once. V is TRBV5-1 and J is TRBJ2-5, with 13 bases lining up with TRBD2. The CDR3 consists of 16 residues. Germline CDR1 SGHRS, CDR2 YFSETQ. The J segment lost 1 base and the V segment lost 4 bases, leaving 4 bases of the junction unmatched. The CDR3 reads CASSIGLAGAQETQYF. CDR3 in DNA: TGCGCCAGCAGCATCGGACTAGCGGGAGCCCAAGAGACCCAGTACTTC.

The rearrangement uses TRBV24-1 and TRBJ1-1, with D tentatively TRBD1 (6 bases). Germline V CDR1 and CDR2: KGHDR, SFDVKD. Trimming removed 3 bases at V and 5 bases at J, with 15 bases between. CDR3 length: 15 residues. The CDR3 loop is CATSDNQGMRTEAFF. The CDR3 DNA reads TGTGCCACCAGTGATAATCAGGGGATGCGGACTGAAGCTTTCTTT.

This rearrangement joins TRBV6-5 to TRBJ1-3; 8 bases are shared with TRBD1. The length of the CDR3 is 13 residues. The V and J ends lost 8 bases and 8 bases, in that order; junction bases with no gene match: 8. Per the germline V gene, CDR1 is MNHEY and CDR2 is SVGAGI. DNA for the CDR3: TGTGCCAGCCTTGACCAGGGGGCGGACACCATATATTTT. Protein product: CASLDQGADTIYF.

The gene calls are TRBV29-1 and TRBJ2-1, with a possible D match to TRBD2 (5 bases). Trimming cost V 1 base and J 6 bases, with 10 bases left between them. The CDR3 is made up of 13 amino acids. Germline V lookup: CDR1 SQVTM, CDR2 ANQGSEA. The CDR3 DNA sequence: TGCAGCGTTGAAGTCTGGACTTTCAATGAGCAGTTCTTC. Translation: CSVEVWTFNEQFF.

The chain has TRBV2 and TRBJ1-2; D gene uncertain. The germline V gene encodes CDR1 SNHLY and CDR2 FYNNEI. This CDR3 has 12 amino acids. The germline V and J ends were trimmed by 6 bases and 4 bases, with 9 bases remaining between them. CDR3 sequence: CASRDLGYGYTF. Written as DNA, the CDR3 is TGTGCCAGCAGGGACTTGGGCTATGGCTACACCTTC.

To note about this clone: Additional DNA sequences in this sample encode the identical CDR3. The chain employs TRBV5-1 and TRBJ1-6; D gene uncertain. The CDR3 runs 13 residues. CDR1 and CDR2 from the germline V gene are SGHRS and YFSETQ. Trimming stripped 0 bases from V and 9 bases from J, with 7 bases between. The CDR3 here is CASSLDSFSPLHF. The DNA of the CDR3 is TGCGCCAGCAGCTTGGACAGTTTTTCACCCCTCCACTTT. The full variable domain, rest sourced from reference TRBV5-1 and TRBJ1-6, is KAGVTQTPRYLIKTRGQQVTLSCSPISGHRSVSWYQQTPGQGLQFLFEYFSETQRNKGNFPGRFSGRQFSNSRSEMNVSTLELGDSALYLCASSLDSFSPLHFGNGTRLTVT.

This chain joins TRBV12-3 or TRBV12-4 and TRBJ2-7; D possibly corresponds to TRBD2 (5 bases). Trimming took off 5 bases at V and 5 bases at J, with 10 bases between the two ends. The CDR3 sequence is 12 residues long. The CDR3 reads CASSTFGDEQYF. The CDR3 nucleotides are TGTGCCAGCAGTACGTTCGGGGACGAGCAGTACTTC.

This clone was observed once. CDR3 DNA: TGCGCCAGCAGCTTGGGTAGCAGTACAGATACGCAGTATTTT. Protein: CASSLGSSTDTQYF. The chain employs TRBV5-1 and TRBJ2-3; no reliable D call. CDR1 is SGHRS and CDR2 is YFSETQ in the germline V gene. This CDR3 comprises 14 residues. Trimming pared 0 bases from V and 3 bases from J, leaving 8 bases between. Filled out from reference TRBV5-1 and TRBJ2-3, the complete variable domain reads KAGVTQTPRYLIKTRGQQVTLSCSPISGHRSVSWYQQTPGQGLQFLFEYFSETQRNKGNFPGRFSGRQFSNSRSEMNVSTLELGDSALYLCASSLGSSTDTQYFGPGTRLTVL.

CDR3 bases: TGTGCCAGCAGCCAGTACAGGGGCGCTTATGGCTACACCTTC. Encoded protein: CASSQYRGAYGYTF. The genes are TRBV3-1 (or the pseudogene TRBV3-2) and TRBJ1-2, with 7 bases identical to TRBD1. The CDR3 covers 14 residues. The V segment lost 3 bases and the J segment 5 bases; nucleotides outside the gene matches: 6. From germline, CDR1 is LGHDT and CDR2 YNNKEL (reference sequence).

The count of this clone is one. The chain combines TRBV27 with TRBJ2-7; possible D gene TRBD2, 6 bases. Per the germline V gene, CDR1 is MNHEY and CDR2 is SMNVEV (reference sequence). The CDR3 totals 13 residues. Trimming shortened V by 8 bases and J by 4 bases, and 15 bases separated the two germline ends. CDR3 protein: CASPSSGEYEQYF. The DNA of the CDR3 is TGTGCCAGCCCTAGTTCGGGGGAATACGAGCAGTACTTC.

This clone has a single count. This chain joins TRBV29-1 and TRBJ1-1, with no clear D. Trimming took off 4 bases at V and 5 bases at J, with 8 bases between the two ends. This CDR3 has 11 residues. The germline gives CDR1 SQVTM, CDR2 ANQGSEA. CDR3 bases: TGCAGCGTTGGGGAGGGAACTGAAGCTTTCTTT. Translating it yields CSVGEGTEAFF.

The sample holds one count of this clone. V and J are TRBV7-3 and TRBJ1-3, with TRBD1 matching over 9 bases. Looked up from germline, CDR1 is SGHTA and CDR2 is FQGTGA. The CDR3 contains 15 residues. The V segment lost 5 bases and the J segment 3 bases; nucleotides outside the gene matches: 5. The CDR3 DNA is TGTGCCAGCAGCGGCGGGACAGGGATTGGAAACACCATATATTTT. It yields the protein CASSGGTGIGNTIYF.

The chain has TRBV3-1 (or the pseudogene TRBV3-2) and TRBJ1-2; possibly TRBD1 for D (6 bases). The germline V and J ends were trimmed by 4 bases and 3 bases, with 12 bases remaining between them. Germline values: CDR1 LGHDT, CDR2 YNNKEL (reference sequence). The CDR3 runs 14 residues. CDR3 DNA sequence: TGTGCCAGCAGCCGTATACAGGGAGACTATGGCTACACCTTC. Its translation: CASSRIQGDYGYTF.

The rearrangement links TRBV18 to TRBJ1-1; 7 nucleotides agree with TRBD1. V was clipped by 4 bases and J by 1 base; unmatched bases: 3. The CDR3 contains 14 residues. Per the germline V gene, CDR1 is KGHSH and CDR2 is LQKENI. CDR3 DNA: TGTGCCAGCTCACGCGGGACAGCGAACACTGAAGCTTTCTTT. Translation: CASSRGTANTEAFF.

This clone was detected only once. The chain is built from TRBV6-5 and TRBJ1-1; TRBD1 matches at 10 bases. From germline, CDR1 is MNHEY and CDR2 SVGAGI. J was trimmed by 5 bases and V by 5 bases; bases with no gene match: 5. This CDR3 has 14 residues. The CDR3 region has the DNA TGTGCCAGCAGTAGACAGGGGGCGAGAACTGAAGCTTTCTTT. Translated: CASSRQGARTEAFF.

CDR3 in amino acids: CASSQHSYEQYF. Here the CDR3 DNA reads TGTGCCAGCAGCCAACACAGTTACGAGCAGTACTTC. The J gene is TRBJ2-7, the V gene TRBV3-1 (or the pseudogene TRBV3-2); D is unclear. Germline V CDR1 and CDR2: LGHDT, YNNKEL (reference sequence). The CDR3 is made up of 12 amino acids. V was shortened by 2 bases and J by 4 bases, with 6 bases between the two germline ends.

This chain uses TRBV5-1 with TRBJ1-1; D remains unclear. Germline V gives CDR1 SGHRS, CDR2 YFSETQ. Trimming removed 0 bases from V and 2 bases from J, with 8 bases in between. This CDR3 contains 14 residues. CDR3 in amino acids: CASSLGQANTEAFF. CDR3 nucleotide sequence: TGCGCCAGCAGCTTGGGGCAGGCCAACACTGAAGCTTTCTTT. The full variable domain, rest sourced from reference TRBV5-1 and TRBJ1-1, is KAGVTQTPRYLIKTRGQQVTLSCSPISGHRSVSWYQQTPGQGLQFLFEYFSETQRNKGNFPGRFSGRQFSNSRSEMNVSTLELGDSALYLCASSLGQANTEAFFGQGTRLTVV.

Here the CDR3 DNA reads TGTGCCAGCAGTGAAGGGGCGAACTACGAGCAGTACTTC. It translates to CASSEGANYEQYF. The chain has TRBV2 and TRBJ2-7, with D uncertain. Trimming removed 1 base at V and 3 bases at J, with 7 bases between. The germline V gene encodes CDR1 SNHLY and CDR2 FYNNEI. The length of the CDR3 is 13 residues.